The source of this T cell receptor beta chain is a study of CD8 T cells in Susac syndrome. This CDR3 is built from 10 residues. Per the germline V gene, CDR1 is DFQATT and CDR2 is SNEGSKA (reference sequence). V was pared by 3 bases and J by 8 bases, with 4 bases between. With random hexamers, reverse transcription was performed on about 0.45 to 1 ug of RNA. TCRdb re-called the immunoSEQ multiplex PCR reads with MiXCR, one entry per CDR3 protein. The sample includes 170,000 or so distinct CDR3 sequences, over 85% seen only once; the top ten take around 0.097%. The chain joins TRBV20-1 to TRBJ1-4; D gene uncertain. Sequenced material: CD4+ T cells from PBMCs. This TCR was recovered from a human donor with multiple sclerosis. The CDR3 region is CSAREEKLFF. The CDR3 DNA follows: TGCAGTGCTAGGGAGGAAAAACTGTTTTTT.